This TCR beta chain was captured by sequencing in a study of OX40 agonist ivuxolimab in advanced cancers. As for the study in general: The mean age was approximately 56 years, ranging from about 20 to 79, with about 87% of participants male.

V lost 9 bases to trimming and J lost 3 bases, with 21 bases between them. The CDR3 has 15 residues. CDR1 is LNHDA, CDR2 SQIVND, per germline (reference sequence). Details on this clone: Its matching antigen is unknown.

Assay: immunoSEQ multiplex PCR; the TCRdb copy retains only in-frame clones and omits some. Here the sample spans 20,000 to 25,000 clones, about 85% being singletons. General study points: Mean expanded clone counts were higher in CD8+ than CD4+ T cells.

This TCR was recovered from an adult with an advanced solid tumor such as melanoma, head and neck, liver or kidney cancer. The sample here was CD4+ or CD8+ T cells sorted from blood, taken in a trial of the OX40 agonist ivuxolimab. V and J are TRBV19 and TRBJ2-7; D unclear. The CDR3 here is CASRVRVSSSYEQYF. The CDR3 nucleotides are TGTGCCAGCCGAGTAAGGGTCTCTTCAAGCTACGAGCAGTACTTC.